This T cell receptor (beta chain) was sequenced for a study of beta chain features in type 1 diabetes (dated by TCRdb to 2016 to 2019). Describing the broader study: Mean age, gender distribution, total cell number and subset yield were not different between patients and healthy donors. Across all samples, roughly 110,000,000 sorted cells were examined, and cell number per subset correlated strongly with RNA yield. The study compared TCRB repertoires of sorted circulating CD4+ T cell subsets between recently diagnosed type 1 diabetes patients and matched healthy donors. Regulatory and stem cell-like memory subsets were isolated from only 8 patients and about 8 healthy donors, whereas naive and central memory subsets came from all 30 or so donors. Paper-wide results and their limitations: Because cDNA was sequenced instead of genomic DNA, highly expressing activated cells could be over-represented, though the groups showed no difference in activation or CD3 levels. HLA sub-analyses involved small numbers of individuals, so any influence of HLA type on TCRB rearrangement remained unresolved. Naive, central memory and regulatory TCRB repertoires appeared to be more similar among patients than among healthy donors. In all four CD4+ subsets, TCRB CDR3 length was moderately but significantly shorter in type 1 diabetes patients. At VDJ recombination sites, patients with type 1 diabetes made fewer insertions and deleted more nucleotides, a pattern implying thymic rearrangement abnormalities. Shorter templates might be favored by PCR, yet because patient and control samples were amplified and corrected together, any such skew would affect both groups equally.

Regarding this clone: The clone's antigen remains unknown. The record has no base qualities; no much larger clone is one base away.

Sequences MNHEY (CDR1) and SVGAGI (CDR2) are obtained from the germline V gene. From the cysteine up to the phenylalanine, the CDR3 has a length of 16 residues. The CDR3 DNA has 48 bases and is translated from base 1. Trimming takes 2 bases off V and 4 bases off J; junction bases not matched to a gene: 9. Each donor gave one peripheral blood draw, averaging roughly 120 mL, which was collected into heparinised tubes. Naive, central memory, regulatory and stem cell-like memory CD4+ T cells were sorted on a BD FACSAria II using a panel including CD45RO, CCR7, CD25, CD127, CD95 and CD27. Every sorted population had a purity above 98%. Right away, PBMCs were isolated by Lymphoprep density gradient centrifugation and were stained directly, with no culture step. So that batch effects would be minimized, each experiment stained and sorted samples in pairs, pairing one healthy donor with one patient. The entire amount of isolated RNA was reverse transcribed using the High Capacity cDNA Reverse Transcription Kit, so the sequenced TCRB transcripts were expressed ones. Deep immunoSEQ sequencing was applied to naive, central memory and regulatory T cell samples, giving an average of about 3.7 million total reads per sample. Sorted cells were lysed in RLT buffer and RNA was extracted with DNase-treated RNeasy Micro or Mini kits, depending on cell number. To prevent cross-contamination, each cell subset was processed individually, whereas patient and healthy donor samples were processed jointly. The immunoSEQ multiplex PCR was used to amplify TCRB sequences from cDNA, yielding 87-bp fragments that span the CDR3 region. The amplicons were sequenced using the Illumina HiSeq platform. In the authors' own workflow: Synthetic template baselines were used to correct PCR bias computationally, reads within Hamming distance 2 were collapsed together, and singletons that could not be merged were discarded. By aligning reads against IMGT, V, D and J genes, CDR3 length, and insertions or deletions at six rearrangement sites were assigned. Within each subset, clonotype counts were normalized to the number of sorted cells before true diversity and Gini coefficients were calculated with the tcR R package. Repertoire sharing was quantified using the overlap coefficient calculated on TCRB nucleotide sequences. TCRdb took this table from immuneACCESS and kept in-frame rearrangements with V and J called. Such tables lack part of the clones; where checked against another copy, unresolved V genes explain under half of the gap, and the rest is unexplained. V and J calls and clone size are copied from that table; D and trimming were computed from the DNA. For this sample there are tens of thousands of clones; 42% appear just once. Clones ranked in the top ten supply about 1.5% of the sample.

Material for sequencing was Tregs from blood. Per the publication, the cell subset or site label means: regulatory CD4+ T cells. The TCR sequence derives from a man aged 25 to 40 with type 1 diabetes. Recombination connected TRBV6-5 to TRBJ2-7, and TRBD2 matches 9 of the central bases. The encoded CDR3 is CASSYKTSGYRYEQYF. The DNA is as follows: TGTGCCAGCAGTTACAAGACTAGCGGATATCGGTACGAGCAGTACTTC.